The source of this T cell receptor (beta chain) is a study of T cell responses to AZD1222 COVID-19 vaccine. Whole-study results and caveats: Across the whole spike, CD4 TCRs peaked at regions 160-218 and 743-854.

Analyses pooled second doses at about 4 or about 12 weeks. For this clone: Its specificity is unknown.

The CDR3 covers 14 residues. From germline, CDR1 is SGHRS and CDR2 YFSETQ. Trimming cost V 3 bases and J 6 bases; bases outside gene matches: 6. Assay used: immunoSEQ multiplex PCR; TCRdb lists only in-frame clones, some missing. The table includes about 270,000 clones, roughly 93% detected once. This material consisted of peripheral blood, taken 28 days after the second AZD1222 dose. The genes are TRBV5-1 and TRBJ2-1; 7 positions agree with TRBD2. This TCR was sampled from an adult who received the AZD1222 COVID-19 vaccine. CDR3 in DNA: TGCGCCAGCAGCTGGGGGGGAACAGGCAATGAGCAGTTCTTC. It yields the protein CASSWGGTGNEQFF.